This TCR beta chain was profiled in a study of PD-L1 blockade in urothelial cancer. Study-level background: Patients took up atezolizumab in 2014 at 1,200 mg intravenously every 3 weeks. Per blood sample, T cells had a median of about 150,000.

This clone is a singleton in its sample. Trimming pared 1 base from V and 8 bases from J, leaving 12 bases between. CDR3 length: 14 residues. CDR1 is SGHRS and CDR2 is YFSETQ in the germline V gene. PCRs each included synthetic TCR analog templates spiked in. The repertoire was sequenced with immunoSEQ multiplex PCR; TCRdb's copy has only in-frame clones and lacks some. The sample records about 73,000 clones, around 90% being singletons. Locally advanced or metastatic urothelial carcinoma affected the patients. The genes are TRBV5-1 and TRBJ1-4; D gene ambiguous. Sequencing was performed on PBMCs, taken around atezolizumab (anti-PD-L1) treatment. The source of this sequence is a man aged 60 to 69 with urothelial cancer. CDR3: CASSLWVGDEKLFF. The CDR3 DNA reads TGCGCCAGCAGCTTGTGGGTGGGCGACGAAAAACTGTTTTTT. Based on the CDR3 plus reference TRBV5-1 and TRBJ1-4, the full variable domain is KAGVTQTPRYLIKTRGQQVTLSCSPISGHRSVSWYQQTPGQGLQFLFEYFSETQRNKGNFPGRFSGRQFSNSRSEMNVSTLELGDSALYLCASSLWVGDEKLFFGSGTQLSVL.